These T cell receptor beta chains were read from a single sample in a study of blood T cell repertoires in COVID-19. Produced via immunoSEQ multiplex PCR; TCRdb's table is partial and in-frame only. The sample carries hundreds of thousands of clones, roughly 85% recorded once. The sample consisted of peripheral blood. These receptors came from a woman under 30 with acute or convalescent COVID-19. CDR3s include the opening cysteine and the closing phenylalanine or tryptophan. A D gene is named only where the DNA matches it firmly. For some rows the clone size is stated as once, few or many, or as a class when expanded; others skip it.

clone size: once; V gene: TRBV11-1; CDR3 length: 16; J gene: TRBJ2-1; D gene: TRBD2; CDR3 protein: CASSLVWTSGTAEQFF; CDR3 DNA: TGTGCCAGCAGCTTAGTGTGGACTAGCGGGACTGCTGAGCAGTTCTTC
clone size: .; V gene: TRBV4-2; CDR3 length: 16; J gene: TRBJ1-6; D gene: TRBD1; CDR3 protein: CASSQETGGIYSPLHF; CDR3 DNA: TGTGCCAGCAGCCAAGAGACAGGGGGCATTTATTCACCCCTCCACTTT
clone size: .; V gene: TRBV19; CDR3 length: 17; J gene: TRBJ1-2; D gene: TRBD1; CDR3 protein: CASTSSAGTGDYYGYTF; CDR3 DNA: TGTGCCAGTACCTCCTCAGCCGGGACAGGGGATTACTATGGCTACACCTTC
clone size: .; V gene: TRBV24-1; CDR3 length: 15; J gene: TRBJ1-2; D gene: .; CDR3 protein: CATSDFTGDSDGYTF; CDR3 DNA: TGTGCCACCAGTGATTTTACGGGAGACTCTGATGGCTACACCTTC
clone size: .; V gene: TRBV14; CDR3 length: 18; J gene: TRBJ1-2; D gene: .; CDR3 protein: CASSQTLASAPWGNGYTF; CDR3 DNA: TGTGCCAGCAGCCAAACTTTAGCATCGGCCCCCTGGGGCAATGGCTACACCTTC
clone size: .; V gene: TRBV3-1/TRBV3-2; CDR3 length: 16; J gene: TRBJ2-1; D gene: TRBD1; CDR3 protein: CASSQSFGTGYNEQFF; CDR3 DNA: TGTGCCAGCAGCCAATCATTTGGGACAGGCTACAATGAGCAGTTCTTC
clone size: .; V gene: TRBV6-5; CDR3 length: 13; J gene: TRBJ2-7; D gene: TRBD2; CDR3 protein: CVSRYSSGGEQYF; CDR3 DNA: TGTGTCAGCAGATACTCCTCGGGGGGCGAGCAGTACTTC
clone size: .; V gene: TRBV6-5; CDR3 length: 13; J gene: TRBJ1-5; D gene: .; CDR3 protein: CASSSVQNQPQHF; CDR3 DNA: TGTGCCAGCAGTTCAGTCCAGAATCAGCCCCAGCATTTT
clone size: .; V gene: TRBV10-3; CDR3 length: 14; J gene: TRBJ2-5; D gene: .; CDR3 protein: CATGDVQGGETQYF; CDR3 DNA: TGTGCCACCGGAGACGTACAGGGTGGAGAGACCCAGTACTTC
clone size: .; V gene: TRBV6-5; CDR3 length: 13; J gene: TRBJ2-7; D gene: .; CDR3 protein: CASSYSQANEQYF; CDR3 DNA: TGTGCCAGCAGTTACTCCCAGGCCAACGAGCAGTACTTC
clone size: .; V gene: TRBV9; CDR3 length: 14; J gene: TRBJ1-1; D gene: TRBD1; CDR3 protein: CASSVTGGNTEAFF; CDR3 DNA: TGTGCCAGCAGCGTAACAGGGGGGAACACTGAAGCTTTCTTT
clone size: once; V gene: TRBV2; CDR3 length: 15; J gene: TRBJ2-7; D gene: .; CDR3 protein: CASKAGTLLTYEQYF; CDR3 DNA: TGTGCCAGCAAGGCCGGGACACTTTTAACCTACGAGCAGTACTTC
clone size: .; V gene: TRBV21-1; CDR3 length: 15; J gene: TRBJ1-1; D gene: .; CDR3 protein: CASMRDTRRDTEAFF; CDR3 DNA: TGTGCCAGCATGAGGGATACAAGACGGGACACTGAAGCTTTCTTT
clone size: .; V gene: TRBV29-1; CDR3 length: 12; J gene: TRBJ1-4; D gene: TRBD1; CDR3 protein: CSGRQGNEKLFF; CDR3 DNA: TGCAGCGGTCGACAGGGCAATGAAAAACTGTTTTTT
clone size: .; V gene: TRBV12-3/TRBV12-4; CDR3 length: 12; J gene: TRBJ1-1; D gene: .; CDR3 protein: CASSLGGTKAFF; CDR3 DNA: TGTGCCAGCAGCCTGGGGGGGACGAAAGCTTTCTTT
clone size: .; V gene: TRBV27; CDR3 length: 14; J gene: TRBJ1-2; D gene: .; CDR3 protein: CASSLLGDNYGYTF; CDR3 DNA: TGTGCCAGCAGTTTATTAGGGGATAACTATGGCTACACCTTC
clone size: .; V gene: TRBV12-3/TRBV12-4; CDR3 length: 12; J gene: TRBJ2-7; D gene: .; CDR3 protein: CASRDQLYEQYF; CDR3 DNA: TGTGCCAGCCGTGATCAGTTGTACGAGCAGTACTTC
clone size: .; V gene: TRBV1; CDR3 length: 16; J gene: TRBJ1-1; D gene: .; CDR3 protein: CTSRRTTQGGNTEAFF; CDR3 DNA: TGCACCAGCAGACGCACAACCCAGGGGGGGAACACTGAAGCTTTCTTT
clone size: .; V gene: TRBV7-9; CDR3 length: 15; J gene: TRBJ1-6; D gene: .; CDR3 protein: CASSLVGGYNSPLHF; CDR3 DNA: TGTGCCAGCAGCTTAGTCGGGGGGTATAATTCACCCCTCCACTTT
clone size: .; V gene: TRBV6-1; CDR3 length: 15; J gene: TRBJ1-1; D gene: .; CDR3 protein: CASSEVVGRNTEAFF; CDR3 DNA: TGTGCCAGCAGTGAAGTGGTGGGGAGGAACACTGAAGCTTTCTTT
clone size: few; V gene: TRBV6-5; CDR3 length: 15; J gene: TRBJ1-6; D gene: TRBD1; CDR3 protein: CASNFPGQGNSPLHF; CDR3 DNA: TGTGCCAGCAATTTTCCGGGACAGGGTAATTCACCCCTCCACTTT
clone size: .; V gene: TRBV19; CDR3 length: 13; J gene: TRBJ1-2; D gene: .; CDR3 protein: CASTLGRHYGYTF; CDR3 DNA: TGTGCCAGTACCTTAGGGAGACATTACGGCTACACCTTC
clone size: .; V gene: TRBV10-1; CDR3 length: 15; J gene: TRBJ2-2; D gene: TRBD2; CDR3 protein: CASSDSSGIPGELFF; CDR3 DNA: TGCGCCAGCAGTGATTCTAGCGGGATCCCCGGGGAGCTGTTTTTT
clone size: .; V gene: TRBV27; CDR3 length: 15; J gene: TRBJ2-7; D gene: TRBD2; CDR3 protein: CASSLKAGGIYEQYF; CDR3 DNA: TGTGCCAGCAGTTTAAAGGCGGGAGGGATTTACGAGCAGTACTTC
clone size: .; V gene: TRBV24-1; CDR3 length: 15; J gene: TRBJ2-2; D gene: .; CDR3 protein: CATSDLAGAAGELFF; CDR3 DNA: TGTGCCACCAGTGATTTAGCAGGGGCGGCCGGGGAGCTGTTTTTT
clone size: .; V gene: TRBV20-1; CDR3 length: 11; J gene: TRBJ1-1; D gene: .; CDR3 protein: CSAKRQAEAFF; CDR3 DNA: TGCAGTGCCAAGCGACAGGCTGAAGCTTTCTTT
clone size: .; V gene: TRBV7-2; CDR3 length: 13; J gene: TRBJ2-7; D gene: TRBD2; CDR3 protein: CASSLGGRDEQYF; CDR3 DNA: TGTGCCAGCAGCTTAGGCGGGAGGGACGAGCAGTACTTC
clone size: .; V gene: TRBV5-5; CDR3 length: 15; J gene: TRBJ1-3; D gene: .; CDR3 protein: CASSSTSNAGNTIYF; CDR3 DNA: TGTGCCAGCAGCTCTACTTCGAATGCTGGAAACACCATATATTTT
clone size: .; V gene: TRBV19; CDR3 length: 17; J gene: TRBJ1-1; D gene: TRBD1; CDR3 protein: CASSIGSGRGLNTEAFF; CDR3 DNA: TGTGCCAGTAGTATTGGATCAGGCAGGGGGCTGAACACTGAAGCTTTCTTT
clone size: .; V gene: TRBV23-1; CDR3 length: 16; J gene: TRBJ1-6; D gene: .; CDR3 protein: CASSQKGQGTNSPLHF; CDR3 DNA: TGCGCCAGCAGTCAAAAGGGTCAGGGGACGAATTCACCCCTCCACTTT
clone size: .; V gene: TRBV6-6; CDR3 length: 16; J gene: TRBJ1-2; D gene: .; CDR3 protein: CASVEAQALFNYGYTF; CDR3 DNA: TGTGCCAGCGTGGAGGCCCAAGCTCTATTTAACTATGGCTACACCTTC
clone size: once; V gene: TRBV4-1; CDR3 length: 13; J gene: TRBJ1-4; D gene: .; CDR3 protein: CASSPTTNEKLFF; CDR3 DNA: TGCGCCAGCAGCCCTACGACTAATGAAAAACTGTTTTTT
clone size: .; V gene: TRBV27; CDR3 length: 13; J gene: TRBJ1-2; D gene: .; CDR3 protein: CASSSRGNYGYAF; CDR3 DNA: TGTGCCAGCAGTTCCCGGGGAAACTATGGCTACGCCTTC
clone size: .; V gene: TRBV5-1; CDR3 length: 15; J gene: TRBJ1-5; D gene: .; CDR3 protein: CASSFDRPINQPQHF; CDR3 DNA: TGCGCCAGCAGCTTCGACAGGCCGATCAATCAGCCCCAGCATTTT
clone size: .; V gene: TRBV27; CDR3 length: 14; J gene: TRBJ2-3; D gene: TRBD1; CDR3 protein: CASSVAGGLDTQYF; CDR3 DNA: TGTGCCAGCAGTGTAGCAGGGGGCCTAGATACGCAGTATTTT
clone size: .; V gene: TRBV18; CDR3 length: 16; J gene: TRBJ2-1; D gene: TRBD1; CDR3 protein: CASSPEQGAGGSSQFF; CDR3 DNA: TGTGCCAGCTCACCCGAACAGGGGGCGGGCGGAAGCAGTCAGTTCTTC
clone size: once; V gene: TRBV6-6; CDR3 length: 16; J gene: TRBJ1-5; D gene: .; CDR3 protein: CASKVQGGDSNQPQHF; CDR3 DNA: TGTGCCAGCAAAGTACAGGGTGGTGACAGCAATCAGCCCCAGCATTTT
clone size: once; V gene: TRBV14; CDR3 length: 15; J gene: TRBJ2-7; D gene: TRBD1; CDR3 protein: CASSQDWDRGYEQYF; CDR3 DNA: TGTGCCAGCAGCCAAGATTGGGACAGGGGTTACGAGCAGTACTTC
clone size: .; V gene: TRBV5-1; CDR3 length: 15; J gene: TRBJ2-1; D gene: TRBD2; CDR3 protein: CASRFSGRAPAEQFF; CDR3 DNA: TGCGCCAGCAGATTTAGCGGGAGGGCCCCAGCTGAGCAGTTCTTC
clone size: .; V gene: TRBV19; CDR3 length: 15; J gene: TRBJ1-5; D gene: TRBD1; CDR3 protein: CASSRGTDFNQPQHF; CDR3 DNA: TGTGCCAGTAGTAGAGGGACAGATTTTAATCAGCCCCAGCATTTT
clone size: .; V gene: TRBV11-2; CDR3 length: 16; J gene: TRBJ1-2; D gene: TRBD1; CDR3 protein: CASSPSGTGMSRGYTF; CDR3 DNA: TGTGCCAGCAGCCCTTCCGGGACAGGGATGTCAAGGGGCTACACCTTC
clone size: .; V gene: TRBV11-3; CDR3 length: 11; J gene: TRBJ2-2; D gene: .; CDR3 protein: CASSSTGELFF; CDR3 DNA: TGTGCCAGCAGTTCGACCGGGGAGCTGTTTTTT
clone size: .; V gene: TRBV5-1; CDR3 length: 13; J gene: TRBJ1-1; D gene: .; CDR3 protein: CASSLGSESEAFF; CDR3 DNA: TGCGCCAGCAGCTTGGGGTCGGAGTCTGAAGCTTTCTTT
clone size: .; V gene: TRBV18; CDR3 length: 15; J gene: TRBJ2-1; D gene: TRBD1; CDR3 protein: CASSPLWTGGNEQFF; CDR3 DNA: TGTGCCAGCTCACCACTTTGGACAGGGGGCAATGAGCAGTTCTTC
clone size: .; V gene: TRBV11-1; CDR3 length: 15; J gene: TRBJ2-3; D gene: TRBD2; CDR3 protein: CASSPSGGRTDTQYF; CDR3 DNA: TGTGCCAGCAGCCCCTCGGGAGGTCGCACAGATACGCAGTATTTT
clone size: once; V gene: TRBV5-6; CDR3 length: 14; J gene: TRBJ2-2; D gene: .; CDR3 protein: CASSWGPGTGELFF; CDR3 DNA: TGTGCCAGCAGCTGGGGGCCGGGCACCGGGGAGCTGTTTTTT
clone size: .; V gene: TRBV6-5; CDR3 length: 13; J gene: TRBJ1-1; D gene: TRBD1; CDR3 protein: CASSGQGNTEAFF; CDR3 DNA: TGTGCCAGCTCGGGACAGGGGAACACTGAAGCTTTCTTT
clone size: .; V gene: TRBV9; CDR3 length: 15; J gene: TRBJ1-5; D gene: .; CDR3 protein: CASSARGEGDQPQHF; CDR3 DNA: TGTGCCAGCAGCGCCCGAGGGGAGGGGGACCAGCCCCAGCATTTT
clone size: once; V gene: TRBV12-1; CDR3 length: 15; J gene: TRBJ1-5; D gene: .; CDR3 protein: CASSFAYCADQPQHF; CDR3 DNA: TGTGCCAGCAGCTTTGCTTACTGTGCGGATCAGCCCCAGCATTTT
clone size: .; V gene: TRBV2; CDR3 length: 19; J gene: TRBJ2-1; D gene: TRBD1; CDR3 protein: CASSDLPQLTGTENNEQFF; CDR3 DNA: TGTGCCAGCAGTGATTTGCCCCAGCTCACCGGGACAGAGAACAATGAGCAGTTCTTC
clone size: .; V gene: TRBV15; CDR3 length: 13; J gene: TRBJ2-1; D gene: TRBD2; CDR3 protein: CATAGGTYNEQFF; CDR3 DNA: TGTGCCACCGCGGGGGGCACCTACAATGAGCAGTTCTTC
clone size: .; V gene: TRBV5-1; CDR3 length: 15; J gene: TRBJ2-3; D gene: .; CDR3 protein: CASSLARGDTDTQYF; CDR3 DNA: TGCGCCAGCAGCTTGGCCAGAGGTGACACAGATACGCAGTATTTT
clone size: .; V gene: TRBV21-1; CDR3 length: 13; J gene: TRBJ1-5; D gene: .; CDR3 protein: CANTDREVQPQHF; CDR3 DNA: TGTGCCAATACCGACAGGGAGGTTCAGCCCCAGCATTTT
clone size: .; V gene: TRBV2; CDR3 length: 11; J gene: TRBJ2-5; D gene: .; CDR3 protein: CASRSKETQYF; CDR3 DNA: TGTGCCAGTAGATCAAAAGAGACCCAGTACTTC
clone size: once; V gene: TRBV12-3/TRBV12-4; CDR3 length: 10; J gene: TRBJ2-2; D gene: .; CDR3 protein: CASSSGELFF; CDR3 DNA: TGTGCCAGCAGCTCCGGGGAGCTGTTTTTT